A selection of T cell receptor beta chains follows, all from one sample in a study of T cell responses to AZD1222 COVID-19 vaccine. Method: immunoSEQ multiplex PCR; TCRdb's copy keeps in-frame clones and lacks some. Here the sample spans 50,000 or so clones, roughly 90% being singletons. The material sequenced was peripheral blood, taken 28 days after the second AZD1222 dose. These receptors were obtained from an adult who received the AZD1222 COVID-19 vaccine. The CDR3 runs from the conserved cysteine through the conserved F or W. A D gene is named only where the DNA matches it firmly. Clone size appears in some rows only: once, few, many, or a class for an expanded clone.

CDR3 length	V gene	clone size	J gene	D gene	CDR3 DNA	CDR3 protein
15	TRBV5-1	.	TRBJ1-5	.	TGCGCCAGCAGCTCAGGGGTGGAGAGCAATCAGCCCCAGCATTTT	CASSSGVESNQPQHF
16	TRBV10-3	.	TRBJ2-4	TRBD1	TGTGCCATCGCAACAGGGGGAGGCTTAACCAAAAACATTCAGTACTTC	CAIATGGGLTKNIQYF
15	TRBV7-9	once	TRBJ2-5	TRBD1	TGTGCCAGCAGCTCGGGACAGGGGGCGCGAGAGACCCAGTACTTC	CASSSGQGARETQYF
16	TRBV6-1	.	TRBJ2-3	.	TGTGCCAGCAGTGTATATATAGGGTCTGGCACAGATACGCAGTATTTT	CASSVYIGSGTDTQYF
12	TRBV29-1	.	TRBJ2-1	.	TGCAGCGTTGAACACGGGGGCAATGAGCAGTTCTTC	CSVEHGGNEQFF
16	TRBV28	once	TRBJ2-5	TRBD2	TGTGCCAGCAGCCCCGGGGGACTAGCGGGAGAGGGGACCCAGTACTTC	CASSPGGLAGEGTQYF
12	TRBV12-3/TRBV12-4	.	TRBJ1-3	.	TGTGCCAGCAGTTTAGTGTTAGACACCATATATTTT	CASSLVLDTIYF
14	TRBV6-2/TRBV6-3	.	TRBJ1-2	.	TGTGCCAGCAGTTACCGGCTCCCGGCAGATGGCTACACCTTC	CASSYRLPADGYTF
16	TRBV6-1	.	TRBJ2-7	TRBD2	TGTGCCAGCAGGGAACTAGCGGGGGCTAGTGGTGACGAGCAGTACTTC	CASRELAGASGDEQYF
14	TRBV9	.	TRBJ1-1	.	TGTGCCAGCAGCGTAGGTGGCAGGGACACTGAAGCTTTCTTT	CASSVGGRDTEAFF
12	TRBV19	.	TRBJ1-2	.	TGTGCCAGTAGTACGAGGGACTATGGCTACACCTTC	CASSTRDYGYTF
15	TRBV6-4	.	TRBJ2-1	.	TGTGCCAGCAGTGAAGGCGGACGGTCCTACAATGAGCAGTTCTTC	CASSEGGRSYNEQFF
11	TRBV4-1	.	TRBJ2-5	.	TGCGCCAGCAGCCAGGTGGGAGCCCAGTACTTC	CASSQVGAQYF
12	TRBV27	.	TRBJ2-7	.	TGTGCCAGCAGTTTATCGGGGTACGAGCAGTACTTC	CASSLSGYEQYF
15	TRBV3-1/TRBV3-2	.	TRBJ1-3	.	TGTGCCAGCAGCCCCCGCGGGGGCTCTGGAAACACCATATATTTT	CASSPRGGSGNTIYF
15	TRBV7-8	once	TRBJ1-2	TRBD1	TGTGCCAGCAGCCTATGGGGACAGGGTGGCTATGGCTACACCTTC	CASSLWGQGGYGYTF
12	TRBV5-6	few	TRBJ1-3	.	TGTGCCAGCAGCTTGGGGGGAAACACCATATATTTT	CASSLGGNTIYF